The 11 T cell receptor beta chains given below trace back to one sample, sequenced in a study of beta chain features in type 1 diabetes. Whole-study findings and limits: People with Type 1 diabetes carried modestly yet significantly shorter TCRB CDR3s in all four CD4+ subsets.

Expressed TCRB transcripts were sequenced after all isolated RNA was converted to cDNA. TCRdb keeps only in-frame clones here, not all; method: immunoSEQ multiplex PCR. Here the sample spans hundreds of thousands of clones, over 11% being singletons. Their specific antigens are unknown. Material: naive CD4+ T cells from blood. These receptors originate from a man aged 18 to 29 with type 1 diabetes.

The CDR3 sequence: CASSPWTGSTQYF. The CDR3 DNA reads TGTGCCAGCAGCCCCTGGACAGGGTCGACCCAGTACTTC. The chain combines TRBV14 with TRBJ2-5; 8 bases map to TRBD1. The CDR3 is 13 residues long. The germline V gene encodes CDR1 SGHDN and CDR2 FVKESK. V trimming: 4 bases; J trimming: 7 bases; junction bases outside the gene matches: 5.

DNA for the CDR3: TGTGCCACGTCCTACTCGAGGGGAGGCGAGCAGTACTTC. It is translated as CATSYSRGGEQYF. The J gene is TRBJ2-7, the V gene TRBV30; a weak D match, TRBD2 (6 bases). The CDR3 loop spans 13 amino acids. Looked up from germline, CDR1 is GTSNPN and CDR2 is SVGIG (reference sequence). V was pared by 8 bases and J by 6 bases, with 20 bases between.

A note on this clone: The sample has other DNA sequences that encode this CDR3 too. This rearrangement joins TRBV28 to TRBJ1-5; D not certain. CDR3 size: 14 residues. Germline V gives CDR1 MDHEN, CDR2 SYDVKM. V lost 2 bases to trimming and J lost 2 bases, with 7 bases between them. This CDR3 is CASSLGGGNQPQHF. CDR3 bases: TGTGCCAGCAGTTTAGGCGGTGGCAATCAGCCCCAGCATTTT.

The rearrangement uses TRBV4-3 and TRBJ2-3, with D hard to call. CDR1 LGHNA and CDR2 YSLEER come from the germline V gene. Trimming took off 4 bases at V and 4 bases at J, with 9 bases between the two ends. The CDR3 has 13 residues. The CDR3 sequence is CASSLRASDTQYF. In nucleotides, the CDR3 is TGCGCCAGCAGCCTCCGGGCTTCAGATACGCAGTATTTT.

Regarding this clone: The same CDR3 also results from other DNA sequences found in this sample. The genes are TRBV5-1 and TRBJ2-5; no reliable D call. V was clipped by 0 bases and J by 3 bases, with 6 bases between them. The V gene's germline CDR1 is SGHRS and CDR2 YFSETQ. This CDR3 region has 13 residues. The CDR3 DNA is TGCGCCAGCAGCTTGGAGGGTGAAGAGACCCAGTACTTC. Encoded protein: CASSLEGEETQYF.

This clone was found a few times. This chain joins TRBV2 and TRBJ2-5, with 8 bases aligning to TRBD1. V dropped 3 bases and J dropped 5; count of bases not matched to a gene: 8. CDR1 is SNHLY, CDR2 FYNNEI, per germline. The CDR3 covers 15 residues. The CDR3 loop is CASSESPGGWETQYF. The CDR3 DNA sequence: TGTGCCAGCAGTGAGAGTCCAGGGGGCTGGGAGACCCAGTACTTC.

The V gene is TRBV15, the J gene TRBJ2-2, with 14 nucleotides matching TRBD2. This CDR3 is 17 amino acids long. The trim removed 3 bases at V and 6 bases at J, leaving 6 bases unmatched. Germline lookup yields CDR1 LNHNV and CDR2 YYDKDF (reference sequence). CDR3 protein: CATSRGLAGAVAGELFF. The CDR3 nucleotides read TGTGCCACCAGCAGGGGACTAGCGGGAGCGGTCGCCGGGGAGCTGTTTTTT.

The J gene is TRBJ2-7, the V gene TRBV5-4; D ambiguous. This CDR3 is 13 amino acids long. V lost 2 bases, J lost 1 base, and 7 bases lay in between. Per germline, CDR1 SGHNT and CDR2 YYREEE (reference sequence). The CDR3: CASSFRQSYEQYF. DNA for the CDR3: TGTGCCAGCAGCTTCCGCCAATCCTACGAGCAGTACTTC.

This clone has a handful of counts. The chain couples TRBV27 to TRBJ2-5; D unresolved. The CDR3 length is 10 residues. Trimming cost V 10 bases and J 2 bases, with 5 bases left between them. Germline V gene data show CDR1 as MNHEY and CDR2 as SMNVEV (reference sequence). CDR3 protein: CATGQETQYF. In DNA, the CDR3 is TGTGCCACCGGTCAAGAGACCCAGTACTTC.

This clone has a handful of counts. The V gene is TRBV7-2, the J gene TRBJ2-3; possibly TRBD2 for D (6 bases). CDR1 SGHTA and CDR2 FQGNSA come from the germline V gene. V lost 1 base, J lost 5 bases, and 16 bases lay in between. CDR3 size: 16 residues. The CDR3, as DNA: TGTGCCAGCAGCTTAGGGACGGGAGCTCCCGGAGATACGCAGTATTTT. It specifies CASSLGTGAPGDTQYF.

There are a few counts of this clone. This chain connects TRBV29-1 to TRBJ2-5; D is perhaps TRBD1 (5 bases). The CDR3 runs to 11 residues. The ends were cut back, 7 bases at V and 1 base at J, with 7 bases in the middle. CDR1 is SQVTM and CDR2 is ANQGSEA in the germline V gene. Here the CDR3 DNA reads TGCAGCGGGACACTCCAAGAGACCCAGTACTTC. As protein: CSGTLQETQYF.